Presented here are 11 T cell receptor beta chains from one specimen sequenced in a study of T-cell reconstitution after alpha-beta-depleted transplantation in children. Molecular barcoding with unique molecular identifiers was used for the TCRbeta library. Each CDR3 protein gets one entry after TCRdb re-called the PCR reads with MiXCR. This table holds 670,000 or so distinct CDR3 sequences, 10% to 15% found once. Sequencing used PBMCs, obtained before TCRalphabeta/CD19-depleted stem cell transplant. These receptors originate from a girl aged 2-10 years with congenital amegakaryocytic thrombocytopenia, due to receive a stem cell transplant.

CDR3 protein: CSARPGQGNSPLHF. Written as DNA, the CDR3 is TGCAGTGCCCGGCCGGGACAGGGGAACTCACCCCTCCACTTT. The V call is TRBV20-1, the J call TRBJ1-6; 10 bases match TRBD1. Looked up from germline, CDR1 is DFQATT and CDR2 is SNEGSKA (reference sequence). The V segment lost 6 bases and the J segment 10 bases; nucleotides outside the gene matches: 9. CDR3 length: 14 residues.

This clonotype was recorded at least ten times. The J gene is TRBJ2-1, the V gene TRBV4-1; 8 nucleotides line up with TRBD2. Germline-derived CDR1 and CDR2 are MGHRA and YSYEKL. The ends lost 0 bases at V and 7 bases at J; junction bases unmatched: 14. The length of the CDR3 is 18 residues. In DNA, the CDR3 is TGCGCCAGCAGCCAAGATGGAGTAGCGGGGTCCGTTTGGAATGAGCAGTTCTTC. Protein sequence: CASSQDGVAGSVWNEQFF.

A remark on this clonotype: Its ends do not fully match the called genes, so a read error is possible. V usage is TRBV15 and J usage is TRBJ2-4; the D gene is possibly TRBD1 (7 bases). Germline assignment: CDR1 LNHNV and CDR2 YYDKDF (reference sequence). This CDR3 spans 16 amino acids. The CDR3 nucleotides read TGTGCCACCTGCAGACTAGACAGGGCAGGCAAAAACATTCAGTACTTC. Translated, it gives CATCRLDRAGKNIQYF.

This clonotype was found a few times. The chain combines TRBV29-1 with TRBJ2-7; TRBD1 matches at 7 bases. CDR1 and CDR2 from the germline V gene are SQVTM and ANQGSEA. V shed 6 bases, J shed 5 bases, and the junction held 1 base outside the gene matches. CDR3 size: 10 residues. The CDR3 protein is CSVRGHEQYF. CDR3 DNA sequence: TGCAGCGTAAGGGGGCACGAGCAGTACTTC.

This clonotype was seen many times. This chain uses TRBV6-5 with TRBJ2-5; 7 nucleotides line up with TRBD1. Per germline, CDR1 MNHEY and CDR2 SVGAGI. V lost 0 bases and J lost 3; bases outside the gene matches: 10. This CDR3 spans 17 amino acids. The CDR3 nucleotides read TGTGCCAGCAGTTACTCGTCGGACCACAGGGGAAAAGAGACCCAGTACTTC. Protein: CASSYSSDHRGKETQYF.

This clonotype was seen ten or more times. The chain has TRBV12-3 or TRBV12-4 and TRBJ1-4; D is possibly TRBD1 (6 bases). V lost 6 bases and J lost 8, with 16 bases in between. CDR3 size: 14 residues. The CDR3 region is CASSPGTRAEKLFF. The CDR3 nucleotides read TGTGCCAGCAGCCCCGGGACACGGGCCGAAAAACTGTTTTTT.

This clonotype has a handful of counts. The V and J genes are TRBV20-1 and TRBJ1-2, with 11 bases identical to TRBD1. Germline CDR1 is DFQATT and CDR2 is SNEGSKA (reference sequence). This CDR3 has 15 residues. With V trimmed by 2 bases and J by 2 bases, 4 bases remained unmatched. This CDR3 reads CSARWTGGPNYGYTF. CDR3 sequence (DNA): TGCAGTGCTAGATGGACAGGGGGCCCCAACTATGGCTACACCTTC.

This clonotype was detected only a few times. The chain uses TRBV12-3 or TRBV12-4 and TRBJ2-5; tentatively, D is TRBD2 (6 bases). The ends were cut back, 2 bases at V and 2 bases at J, with 15 bases in the middle. CDR3 size: 16 residues. In nucleotides, the CDR3 is TGTGCCAGCAGTTTACCCTCGCCGGGAGCTCAAGAGACCCAGTACTTC. Translated, it gives CASSLPSPGAQETQYF.

In the case of this clonotype: Being one base from a much bigger clone, this may be a read error. The chain uses TRBV20-1 and TRBJ2-2; D possibly corresponds to TRBD1 (6 bases). Germline loops: CDR1 DFQATT, CDR2 SNEGSKA (reference sequence). This CDR3 is built from 14 residues. CDR3 protein: CSAYRDTNVGELSF. In nucleotides, the CDR3 is TGCAGTGCTTACAGGGATACAAACGTCGGGGAGCTGTCTTTT.

This rearrangement joins TRBV7-2 to TRBJ2-1; 9 bases line up with TRBD2. The V gene end was trimmed by 5 bases and the J gene end by 1 base; junction bases not matched to a gene: 9. The CDR3 loop spans 17 amino acids. Germline values: CDR1 SGHTA, CDR2 FQGNSA. The chain's CDR3 is CASSQRASGASYNEQFF. CDR3 coding DNA: TGTGCCAGCAGCCAGCGGGCTAGCGGGGCTTCCTACAATGAGCAGTTCTTC. The full variable domain, completed using reference TRBV7-2 and TRBJ2-1, is GAGVSQSPSNKVTEKGKDVELRCDPISGHTALYWYRQSLGQGLEFLIYFQGNSAPDKSGLPSDRFSAERTGGSVSTLTIQRTQQEDSAVYLCASSQRASGASYNEQFFGPGTRLTVL.

The table lists this clonotype with many counts. This chain connects TRBV12-3 or TRBV12-4 to TRBJ1-1; D is ambiguous. Trimming left V 5 bases short and J 0 bases short, with 16 bases between. The CDR3 is 16 amino acids. CDR3: CASSPGRGSLNTEAFF. The CDR3 DNA reads TGTGCCAGCAGTCCCGGGAGAGGAAGTTTGAACACTGAAGCTTTCTTT.